This T cell receptor beta chain comes out of a study of OX40 agonist ivuxolimab in advanced cancers. Clones were sequenced by immunoSEQ multiplex PCR, and TCRdb holds only the in-frame ones, with some missing. The table shows tens of thousands of clones, with 80% to 90% occurring only once. The specimen was CD4+ or CD8+ T cells sorted from blood, collected in a trial of the OX40 agonist ivuxolimab. This sequence originates from an adult with an advanced solid tumor such as melanoma, head and neck, liver or kidney cancer.

The CDR3 protein is CASSEMNDPSGNTIYF. The CDR3 DNA reads TGTGCCAGCAGTGAAATGAACGACCCCTCTGGAAACACCATATATTTT. The chain couples TRBV25-1 to TRBJ1-3; D gene uncertain. Between the trimmed V and J ends, which lost 2 bases and 0 bases, there was a span of 11 bases. Germline V lookup: CDR1 MGHDK, CDR2 SYGVNS. The CDR3 consists of 16 residues. Combining the CDR3 with reference TRBV25-1 and TRBJ1-3 gives the whole variable domain EADIYQTPRYLVIGTGKKITLECSQTMGHDKMYWYQQDPGMELHLIHYSYGVNSTEKGDLSSESTVSRIRTEHFPLTLESARPSHTSQYLCASSEMNDPSGNTIYFGEGSWLTVV.